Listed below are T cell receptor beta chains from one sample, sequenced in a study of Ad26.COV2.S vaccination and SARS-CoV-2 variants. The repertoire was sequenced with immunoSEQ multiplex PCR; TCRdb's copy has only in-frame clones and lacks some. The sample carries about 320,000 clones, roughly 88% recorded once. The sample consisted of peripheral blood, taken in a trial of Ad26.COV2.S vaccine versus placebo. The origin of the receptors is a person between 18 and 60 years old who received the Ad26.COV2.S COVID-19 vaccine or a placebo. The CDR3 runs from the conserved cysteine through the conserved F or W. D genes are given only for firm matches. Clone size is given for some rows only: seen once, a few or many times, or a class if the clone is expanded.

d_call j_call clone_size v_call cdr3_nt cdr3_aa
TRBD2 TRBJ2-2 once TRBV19 TGTGCCAGTTGGGAGCTAGCGGGGACCGGGGAGCTGTTTTTT CASWELAGTGELFF
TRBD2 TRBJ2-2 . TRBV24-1 TGTGCCACCAGTGTGGAACTAGCGGGAGGAGCTGGGGAGCTGTTTTTT CATSVELAGGAGELFF
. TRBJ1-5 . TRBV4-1 TGCGCCAGCAGCCTTAACAGGGATGGGTATCAGCCCCAGCATTTT CASSLNRDGYQPQHF
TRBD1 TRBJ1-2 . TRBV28 TGTGCCAGCAGTTTTTCAGGGGGCAACTATGGCTACACCTTC CASSFSGGNYGYTF
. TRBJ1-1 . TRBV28 TGTGCCAGCACCCTCCAGATGGGGTTCTCGGACACTGAAGCTTTCTTT CASTLQMGFSDTEAFF
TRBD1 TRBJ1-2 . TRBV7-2 TGTGCCAGCAGCCACGACAGGGGTTATGGCTACACCTTC CASSHDRGYGYTF
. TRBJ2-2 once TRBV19 TGTGCCAGTAGTATAGGAGAAAAGCACACCGGGGAGCTGTTTTTT CASSIGEKHTGELFF
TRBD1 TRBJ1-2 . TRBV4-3 TGCGCCAGCAGGAAACAGGGGGACCTCTATGGCTACACCTTC CASRKQGDLYGYTF
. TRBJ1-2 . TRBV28 TGTGCCAGCAGTTATCTTCTTGACTGGGTGATTTATGGCTACACCTTC CASSYLLDWVIYGYTF
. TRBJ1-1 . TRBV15 TGTGCCACCAGCAGAGAAATTACTGAAGCTTTCTTT CATSREITEAFF
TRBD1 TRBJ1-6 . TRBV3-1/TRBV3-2 TGTGCCAGCAGCCACAGAAGGGTGGGACAGGGGGCGAGAGGTTCACCCCTCCACTTT CASSHRRVGQGARGSPLHF
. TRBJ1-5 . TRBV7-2 TGTGCCAGCAGCTTATTTCCGTCGGGCCACGGGCGGAGCAATCAGCCCCAGCATTTT CASSLFPSGHGRSNQPQHF
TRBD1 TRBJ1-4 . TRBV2 TGTGCCAGCATAGGGACAGGGAATTCCGAAAAACTGTTTTTT CASIGTGNSEKLFF
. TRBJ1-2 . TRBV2 TGTGCCAGCAGTCGGGACGGGTACTATGGCTACACCTTC CASSRDGYYGYTF
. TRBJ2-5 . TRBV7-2 TGTGCCAGCAGCTCCCCTACGAGGGGGAAAGAGACCCAGTACTTC CASSSPTRGKETQYF
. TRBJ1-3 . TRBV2 TGTGCCAGCAGCCAATGGGGGCAGGGTATTAGAGCGAACACCATATATTTT CASSQWGQGIRANTIYF
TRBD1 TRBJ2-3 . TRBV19 TGTGCCAGTAGTATAGACCCGCCGAGACAGGGGGATTTCACAGATACGCAGTATTTT CASSIDPPRQGDFTDTQYF
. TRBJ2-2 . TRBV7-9 TGTGCCAGCAGCCCTAGTAGGGCCGGGGAGCTGTTTTTT CASSPSRAGELFF
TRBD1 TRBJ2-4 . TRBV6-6 TGTGCCAGCAGCCCCGGCCTAGGGGACAGGGGTTCGGTAGCCAAAAACATTCAGTACTTC CASSPGLGDRGSVAKNIQYF
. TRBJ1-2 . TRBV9 TGTGCCAGCAGCGTAGAGCGGGGGCCCTATGGCTACACCTTC CASSVERGPYGYTF
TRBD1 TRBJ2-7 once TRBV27 TGTGCCAGCAGTCTCCTTGACAGGGCCCAATCCGAGCAGTACTTC CASSLLDRAQSEQYF
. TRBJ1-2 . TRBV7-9 TGTGCCAGCAGCTTTCGCCAGGGTGGTAACTATGGCTACACCTTC CASSFRQGGNYGYTF
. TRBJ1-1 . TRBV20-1 TGCAGTGCTAGTTTTACAGGGAGTCAGAACACTGAAGCTTTCTTT CSASFTGSQNTEAFF
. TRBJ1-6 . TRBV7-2 TGTGCCAGCAGGAGTACAGGGATGTCACCCCTCCACTTT CASRSTGMSPLHF
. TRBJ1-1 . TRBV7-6 TGTGCCAGCAGCTTAGGGGACACCCTGAACACTGAAGCTTTCTTT CASSLGDTLNTEAFF
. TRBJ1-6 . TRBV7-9 TGTGCCAGCAGCTTCGCTGGGAACTCACCCCTCCACTTT CASSFAGNSPLHF
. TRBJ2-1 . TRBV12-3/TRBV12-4 TGTGCCAGCAGTTCCGGGTTGTACAATGAGCAGTTCTTC CASSSGLYNEQFF
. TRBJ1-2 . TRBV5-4 TGTGCCAGCACCAAACATACTTTCGAAGGTTATGGCTACACCTTC CASTKHTFEGYGYTF
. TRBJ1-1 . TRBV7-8 TGTGCCAGCAGCTTAATCGGTCTGGGGGTGTCTTTCTTT CASSLIGLGVSFF
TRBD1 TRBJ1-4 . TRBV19 TGTGCCAGTAGCTCCAGGGGGGATAATGAAAAACTGTTTTTT CASSSRGDNEKLFF
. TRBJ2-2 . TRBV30 TGTGCCTGGATGGACCTCACCGGGGAGCTGTTTTTT CAWMDLTGELFF
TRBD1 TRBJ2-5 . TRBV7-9 TGTGCCAGCAGCTTCAGGTCGGACAGGGGGAATAATGGGGAGACCCAGTACTTC CASSFRSDRGNNGETQYF
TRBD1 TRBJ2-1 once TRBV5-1 TGCGCCAGCAGCTTAAGGACAGGGGAGAGCAATGAGCAGTTCTTC CASSLRTGESNEQFF
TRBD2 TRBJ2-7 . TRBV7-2 TGTGCCAGCAGCTTATCTGCTAGCGGGGGGTCCGGCTCCTACGAGCAGTACTTC CASSLSASGGSGSYEQYF
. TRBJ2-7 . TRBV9 TGTGCCAGCAGCCTCACCGGGATAGGCTCCTACGAGCAGTACTTC CASSLTGIGSYEQYF
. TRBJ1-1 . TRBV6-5 TGTGCCAGCAGTTACTCGATCCAGGGCATCAACACTGAAGCTTTCTTT CASSYSIQGINTEAFF
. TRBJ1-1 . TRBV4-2 TGTGCCAGCAGCCAGGGAGACTACGGGAACACTGAAGCTTTCTTT CASSQGDYGNTEAFF
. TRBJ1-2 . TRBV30 TGTGCCTGGAGTGTCTTCAACTATGGCTACACCTTC CAWSVFNYGYTF
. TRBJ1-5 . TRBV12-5 TGTGCTAGTGGTTTCGCGACAGTAGAGAATCAGCCCCAGCATTTT CASGFATVENQPQHF
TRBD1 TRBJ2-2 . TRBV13 TGTGCGGTGCCGGACAGGGGGGACGGGGAGCTGTTTTTT CAVPDRGDGELFF
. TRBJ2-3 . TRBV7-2 TGTGCCAGCAGCACGTTAAGGGCAGATACGCAGTATTTT CASSTLRADTQYF
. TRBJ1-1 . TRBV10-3 TGTGCCATCAGTGAGGGGGGAGTCCTCACTGAAGCTTTCTTT CAISEGGVLTEAFF
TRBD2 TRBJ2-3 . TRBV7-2 TGTGCCAGCAGCCCCGGGACTAACGGGCCCACAGATACGCAGTATTTT CASSPGTNGPTDTQYF
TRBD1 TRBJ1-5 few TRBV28 TGTGCCAGCAGTTTTTCCAGCCTCAATTACAGGGGGGGTCAGCCCCAGCATTTT CASSFSSLNYRGGQPQHF
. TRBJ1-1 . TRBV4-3 TGCGCCAGCAGCGTTAGGACAGACGGCCTGAATACTTTCTTT CASSVRTDGLNTFF
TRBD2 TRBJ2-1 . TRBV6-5 TGTGCCAGCATGACTAGCGGGAGTCACGAGGAGCGGTTCTTC CASMTSGSHEERFF
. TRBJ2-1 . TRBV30 TGTGCCGGGCGCCGGGACTTTACAAGGACTGAGCAGTTCTTC CAGRRDFTRTEQFF
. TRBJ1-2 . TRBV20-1 TGCAGTGCAACGGACGGTCATGGCTACACCTTC CSATDGHGYTF
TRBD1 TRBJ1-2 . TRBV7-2 TGTGCCAGCAGGGAGAACAGGGGGTCTAACTATGGCTACACCTTC CASRENRGSNYGYTF
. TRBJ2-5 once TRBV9 TGTGCCAGCAGCGTCGCCGATGGTGCGGAGACCCAGTACTTC CASSVADGAETQYF